These 21 T cell receptor beta chains came from one sample sequenced in a study of blood T cell repertoires in COVID-19. Sequenced by immunoSEQ multiplex PCR; TCRdb stores in-frame clones only, minus some. The repertoire includes under 300,000 clones, 75% to 90% of them detected once, and about 2% sits in the top ten. The sample comprised peripheral blood. All receptors derive from a man aged 25-40 years who had recovered from COVID-19.

This chain connects TRBV3-1 (or the pseudogene TRBV3-2) to TRBJ1-5; no reliable D call. Germline V lookup: CDR1 LGHDT, CDR2 YNNKEL (reference sequence). This CDR3 region has 14 residues. V lost 2 bases, J lost 6 bases, and 11 bases lay in between. As DNA, the CDR3 is TGTGCCAGCAGCCAATCGCGGGGTGGTCAGCCCCAGCATTTT. Translated: CASSQSRGGQPQHF.

The chain uses TRBV7-6 and TRBJ1-2, with D maybe TRBD1 (6 bases). CDR1 is SGHVS and CDR2 is FNYEAQ in the germline V gene. The CDR3 spans 13 residues. Trimming removed 3 bases from V and 8 bases from J, with 13 bases in between. This CDR3 reads CASSFATGQGYTF. CDR3 in DNA: TGTGCCAGCAGCTTTGCGACAGGTCAAGGCTACACCTTC.

In this sample, this clone turned up a few times. The rearrangement uses TRBV29-1 and TRBJ1-6; D is possibly TRBD1 (6 bases). V was pared by 5 bases and J by 7 bases, with 9 bases between. The CDR3 consists of 12 residues. Germline CDR1 SQVTM, CDR2 ANQGSEA. The CDR3 spells CSVSQGNSPLHF. DNA of the CDR3: TGCAGCGTTTCCCAGGGGAATTCACCCCTCCACTTT.

The J gene is TRBJ1-5, the V gene TRBV6-6; D is possibly TRBD1 (6 bases). CDR3 length: 16 residues. Between the trimmed V and J ends, which lost 6 bases and 0 bases, there was a span of 15 bases. Germline CDR1 and CDR2: MNHNY and SVGAGI (reference sequence). CDR3 protein: CASRAGRGYSNQPQHF. The CDR3 coding sequence is TGTGCCAGCAGGGCGGGCAGGGGATATAGCAATCAGCCCCAGCATTTT.

This rearrangement joins TRBV29-1 to TRBJ2-7, with 9 bases that match TRBD1. After removal of 1 base from V and 4 bases from J, the junction contained 8 bases not matched to a gene. Germline V gene sequence: CDR1 SQVTM, CDR2 ANQGSEA. CDR3 length: 15 amino acids. This CDR3 is CSVEAAPGQGYEQYF. The DNA for the CDR3 is TGCAGCGTTGAAGCCGCCCCGGGACAGGGTTACGAGCAGTACTTC.

V usage is TRBV11-2 and J usage is TRBJ1-6; 8 bases align to TRBD1. Germline loops: CDR1 SGHAT, CDR2 FQNNGV. J lost 7 bases, V lost 4 bases, and 6 bases had no gene match. The CDR3 runs 15 residues. The CDR3 reads CASSSGGGWNSPLHF. The CDR3 DNA sequence: TGTGCCAGCAGCTCAGGGGGCGGGTGGAATTCACCCCTCCACTTT.

The chain couples TRBV7-9 to TRBJ2-7; TRBD1 might be the D (6 bases). V was pared by 6 bases and J by 3 bases, with 18 bases between. The CDR3 loop spans 15 amino acids. From germline, CDR1 is SEHNR and CDR2 FQNEAQ (reference sequence). Here the CDR3 reads CASRGNRVTGYEQYF. The CDR3, as DNA: TGTGCCAGCAGAGGGAACAGGGTAACGGGCTACGAGCAGTACTTC. The full variable domain, with the rest looked up from reference TRBV7-9 and TRBJ2-7, is DTGVSQNPRHKITKRGQNVTFRCDPISEHNRLYWYRQTLGQGPEFLTYFQNEAQLEKSRLLSDRFSAERPKGSFSTLEIQRTEQGDSAMYLCASRGNRVTGYEQYFGPGTRLTVT.

This chain uses TRBV5-5 with TRBJ2-2, with D possibly matching TRBD2 (7 bases). V lost 4 bases and J 4 bases, leaving 17 bases between the germline ends. The CDR3 spans 16 residues. Germline loops: CDR1 SGHKS, CDR2 YYEKEE (reference sequence). CDR3 coding DNA: TGTGCCAGCAGCGGAGCGGTGGGGGGGCTCACCGGGGAGCTGTTTTTT. Residues: CASSGAVGGLTGELFF.

The chain links TRBV27 to TRBJ1-3; TRBD1 matches at 7 bases. Looked up from germline, CDR1 is MNHEY and CDR2 is SMNVEV (reference sequence). V gave up 6 bases and J gave up 3 bases; unmatched junction bases: 5. The CDR3 is 14 amino acids. The CDR3 nucleotides are TGTGCCAGCAGAGAGGGGGCGCGTGGAAACACCATATATTTT. It codes for CASREGARGNTIYF.

J is TRBJ1-1 and V is TRBV11-2; D possibly corresponds to TRBD1 (6 bases). Germline V gene sequence: CDR1 SGHAT, CDR2 FQNNGV. The length of the CDR3 is 14 residues. Trimming pared 5 bases from V and 6 bases from J, leaving 16 bases between. The CDR3 nucleotides read TGTGCCAGCAGCCCGGAAGGACAGCCCGCTGAAGCTTTCTTT. The encoded protein is CASSPEGQPAEAFF.

The J gene is TRBJ1-2, the V gene TRBV27; 9 nucleotides align to TRBD1. This CDR3 has 13 residues. Germline CDR1 reads MNHEY; CDR2 reads SMNVEV (reference sequence). V lost 5 bases and J lost 4; bases outside the gene matches: 2. CDR3 in amino acids: CASSPGQGYGYTF. For the CDR3, the DNA is TGTGCCAGCAGTCCGGGACAGGGCTATGGCTACACCTTC.

V usage is TRBV3-1 (or the pseudogene TRBV3-2) and J usage is TRBJ2-7; tentatively, D is TRBD2 (6 bases). Trimming took 0 bases from V and 0 from J, leaving 12 bases between them. Per the germline V gene, CDR1 is LGHDT and CDR2 is YNNKEL (reference sequence). The CDR3 loop spans 16 amino acids. This chain's CDR3 is CASSQDNSGGSYEQYF. For the CDR3, the DNA is TGTGCCAGCAGCCAAGATAATAGCGGAGGCTCCTACGAGCAGTACTTC.

V and J are TRBV27 and TRBJ2-5, with a tentative D call TRBD1 (6 bases). CDR1 MNHEY and CDR2 SMNVEV come from the germline V gene (reference sequence). Trimming stripped 3 bases from V and 5 bases from J, with 19 bases between. This CDR3 spans 16 amino acids. The CDR3 loop is CASSFLPAPRGETQYF. The CDR3, as DNA: TGTGCCAGCAGTTTCCTCCCGGCCCCGAGGGGGGAGACCCAGTACTTC.

This clone was recorded only once. CDR3 bases: TGTGCCAGCAGTTACCGGGGGATGGGAAACACCATATATTTT. It codes for CASSYRGMGNTIYF. The rearrangement uses TRBV6-2 or TRBV6-3 and TRBJ1-3, with a tentative D call TRBD1 (5 bases). The V and J ends lost 2 bases and 4 bases respectively, with 9 bases between them. Germline V gene data show CDR1 as MNHEY and CDR2 as SVGEGT. This CDR3 has 14 amino acids.

This chain connects TRBV6-5 to TRBJ1-1; 8 bases are shared with TRBD1. CDR1 MNHEY and CDR2 SVGAGI come from the germline V gene. CDR3 size: 15 residues. With 5 bases clipped from V and 3 bases from J, the junction kept 8 bases outside the gene matches. DNA of the CDR3: TGTGCCAGCAGTCTCCGGACAGGGAGAGACACTGAAGCTTTCTTT. Protein: CASSLRTGRDTEAFF.

The rearrangement uses TRBV6-1 and TRBJ1-3, with 9 bases matching TRBD1. Per the germline V gene, CDR1 is MNHNS and CDR2 is SASEGT. The CDR3 length is 17 residues. With V trimmed by 2 bases and J by 0 bases, 5 bases remained unmatched. The CDR3 spells CASSEWGQGLSGNTIYF. CDR3 bases: TGTGCCAGCAGTGAATGGGGACAGGGTCTCTCTGGAAACACCATATATTTT.

This clone was seen a single time. Mismatch with germline at one junction end may stem from a read error. Additional DNA sequences in this sample encode the identical CDR3. As DNA, the CDR3 is TGCGCCAGCAGTGAGCCGCACCTTAGACAGGGGGCAAATGGCTACACCTTT. Protein product: CASSEPHLRQGANGYTF. V usage is TRBV10-2 and J usage is TRBJ1-2; 10 bases match TRBD1. This CDR3 contains 17 residues. The V gene's germline CDR1 is WSHSY and CDR2 SAAADI.

The chain couples TRBV7-2 to TRBJ2-7; 7 bases fit TRBD1. CDR3 size: 18 residues. CDR1 is SGHTA, CDR2 FQGNSA, per germline. V shed 1 base and J 0 bases; nucleotides not matched to a gene: 12. CDR3 protein: CASSLDIQGVVYSYEQYF. As DNA, the CDR3 is TGTGCCAGCAGCTTAGATATCCAGGGGGTAGTCTACTCCTACGAGCAGTACTTC.

V gene TRBV3-1 (or the pseudogene TRBV3-2) combines with J gene TRBJ2-7; 8 nucleotides match TRBD2. The CDR3 contains 16 residues. Germline CDR1 is LGHDT and CDR2 is YNNKEL (reference sequence). With V trimmed by 1 base and J by 0 bases, 5 bases remained unmatched. The CDR3 region has the DNA TGTGCCAGCAGCCAAGTCTCAGCGGGGGCCTCCTACGAGCAGTACTTC. It encodes CASSQVSAGASYEQYF.

This chain joins TRBV5-5 and TRBJ2-2, with 8 bases fitting TRBD1. V shed 7 bases, J shed 1 base, and the junction held 3 bases outside the gene matches. Germline V gene sequence: CDR1 SGHKS, CDR2 YYEKEE (reference sequence). The CDR3 totals 14 residues. This chain's CDR3 is CASQGQVNTGELFF. CDR3 bases: TGTGCCAGCCAGGGACAGGTGAACACCGGGGAGCTGTTTTTT. Full variable domain (remainder filled in from reference TRBV5-5 and TRBJ2-2): DAGVTQSPTHLIKTRGQQVTLRCSPISGHKSVSWYQQVLGQGPQFIFQYYEKEERGRGNFPDRFSARQFPNYSSELNVNALLLGDSALYLCASQGQVNTGELFFGEGSRLTVL.

CDR3 DNA: TGTGCCAGCTCACAGGAACAACTAGCGGGGGTCGAGACCCAGTACTTC. As protein: CASSQEQLAGVETQYF. The gene calls are TRBV18 and TRBJ2-5; 11 bases align to TRBD2. This CDR3 contains 16 residues. V was clipped by 4 bases and J by 5 bases; unmatched bases: 9. Germline lookup yields CDR1 KGHSH and CDR2 LQKENI.